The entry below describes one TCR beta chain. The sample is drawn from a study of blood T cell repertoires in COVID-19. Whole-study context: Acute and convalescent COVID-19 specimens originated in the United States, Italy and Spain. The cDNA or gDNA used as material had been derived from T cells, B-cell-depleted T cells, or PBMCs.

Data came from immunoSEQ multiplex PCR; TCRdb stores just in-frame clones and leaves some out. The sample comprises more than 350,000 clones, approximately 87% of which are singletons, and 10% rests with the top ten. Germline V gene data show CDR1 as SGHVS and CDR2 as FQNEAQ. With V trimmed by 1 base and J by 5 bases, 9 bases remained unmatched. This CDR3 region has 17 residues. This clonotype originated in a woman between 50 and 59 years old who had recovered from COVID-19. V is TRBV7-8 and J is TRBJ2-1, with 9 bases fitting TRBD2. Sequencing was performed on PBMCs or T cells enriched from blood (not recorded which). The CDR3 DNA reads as TGTGCCAGCAGCTTAGTTCGGAAGACTAGCGGTGACAATGAGCAGTTCTTC. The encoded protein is CASSLVRKTSGDNEQFF.